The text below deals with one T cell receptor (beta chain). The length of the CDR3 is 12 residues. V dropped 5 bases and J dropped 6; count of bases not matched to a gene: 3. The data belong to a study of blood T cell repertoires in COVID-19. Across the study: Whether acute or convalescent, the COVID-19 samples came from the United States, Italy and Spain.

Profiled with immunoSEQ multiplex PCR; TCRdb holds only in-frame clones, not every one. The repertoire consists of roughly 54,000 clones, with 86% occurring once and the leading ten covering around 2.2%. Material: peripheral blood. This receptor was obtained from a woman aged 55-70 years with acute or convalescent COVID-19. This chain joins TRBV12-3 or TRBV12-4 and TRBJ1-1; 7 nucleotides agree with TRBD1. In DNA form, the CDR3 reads TGTGCCAGCAGTCGGGACAGCCCTGAAGCTTTCTTT. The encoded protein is CASSRDSPEAFF.